This record concerns one T cell receptor beta chain sequence. Its target is not known. The data were obtained in a study of response to subunit inactivated influenza vaccine. Whole-study findings and limits: Few new T cells, the authors suggested, are recruited by each seasonal influenza vaccination.

Germline V gene lookup returns CDR1 MNHEY and CDR2 SMNVEV (reference sequence). V was clipped by 3 bases and J by 3 bases, with 12 bases between them. This CDR3 comprises 14 residues. In TCRdb, the RT-PCR reads were re-called with MiXCR into one record per CDR3 protein. The data hold fewer than 800,000 distinct CDR3 sequences, with more than 15% observed a single time. The chain employs TRBV27 and TRBJ2-7, with a tentative D call TRBD2 (6 bases). The receptor was derived from a man over 45 who received an inactivated influenza vaccine. This sample comprised PBMCs from blood, obtained less than 13 days after vaccination. CDR3 in DNA: TGTGCCAGCAGTTTGAGGGTGGGAGGCTACGAGCAGTACTTC. Residues: CASSLRVGGYEQYF.